This T cell receptor (beta chain) was profiled in a study of shared clonotypes between healthy human individuals. Findings and limits, study-wide: Lower generation probabilities were found for non-shared clonotypes than for those shared by all four donors.

Notes on this clone: The antigen is unknown.

Using immunoSEQ multiplex PCR, the repertoire was profiled, and TCRdb retains in-frame clones only, with some absent. The table records more than 1 million clones, 70% to 80% of them present only once. V was cut by 5 bases and J by 4 bases, with 13 bases left in between. CDR1 is MNHNS, CDR2 SASEGT, per germline. The CDR3 loop spans 14 amino acids. The sequence came from a man in his late teens or twenties in good health. Some clones in this sample may be carry-over from other donors' samples. What was sequenced was memory CD4+ T cells from PBMCs. Described subset: CD45RA-negative fraction. This chain connects TRBV6-1 to TRBJ2-3; maybe TRBD2 (6 bases). CDR3 loop: CASSLNWGADTQYF. The CDR3 DNA follows: TGTGCCAGCAGTTTAAATTGGGGGGCAGATACGCAGTATTTT.